This TCR beta chain derives from a study of metastatic and nonmetastatic thyroid tumors (dated by TCRdb to between 2020 and 2021). About the study as a whole: For patients with malignant and with benign thyroid disease, the researchers compared repertoires between peripheral blood samples and tumor or nodule tissue samples.

Clipping removes 9 bases from V and 7 bases from J, with 9 as the unmatched junction base count. The CDR3, cysteine through phenylalanine, is 15 amino acids long. Only the CDR3 DNA stays, 45 bases, in frame from base 1. The germline V gene (reference sequence) yields LNHDA for CDR1 and SQIVND for CDR2. Study-wide findings and limitations: In both blood and tumor samples, TCR beta diversity was reported to be significantly higher in malignant tumors than in benign nodules.

Library generation was performed with PCR. Sequenced using an Illumina HiSeq 4000. High-throughput sequencing was used to profile the TCR beta-chain CDR3 region of each patient. Processing in the source paper ran as follows. CDR3 differences across clinicopathological groups were used to build a classifier for discriminating distant-metastatic papillary thyroid cancer patients. The Shannon index was used to measure repertoire diversity, and the Morisita-Horn index was used to measure how similar tumor and blood repertoires were. TCRdb trimmed the raw reads at Q25, called clones with MiXCR and kept productive beta chains. V and J calls and clone size were set by TCRdb, not the authors. Within this sample are some 23,000 clones, with 9.5% to 12% of them counted one time only. The ten largest clonotypes hold 25% to 30% of the sample. This clone was recorded at least ten times. It lacks a known antigen. No per-base quality is available; no much larger clone lies one base away.

No patient had received any treatment before thyroid surgery. Patient clinical samples collected from 2012 to 2018 were retrospectively analysed using T-cell receptor beta sequencing. Specimen: blood. The clonotype was recovered from a female donor with papillary thyroid cancer or a benign thyroid nodule (not recorded which). Some clones in this sample may be carry-over from other donors' samples. This chain is built from TRBV19 and TRBJ2-1, with 13 central nucleotides matching TRBD2. The nucleotide sequence is given as TGTGCCAGCCTCCCGGGGACTAGCGGGACTAATGAGCAGTTCTTC. Its protein reads: CASLPGTSGTNEQFF.